Following are 29 T cell receptor beta chains from one sample sequenced in a study of blood T cells in healthy people across ages. Alongside a J-beta primer mix, a sample-barcoded 5' primer served in a second PCR lasting 7 to 11 cycles. TCRdb re-called the 5' RACE reads with MiXCR, one entry per CDR3 protein. This sample has hundreds of thousands of distinct CDR3 sequences, with roughly 64% found just once. What was sequenced was blood. These receptors were obtained from a young man in good health.

The chain couples TRBV12-3 or TRBV12-4 to TRBJ1-1; D might be TRBD1 (5 bases). The CDR3 has 15 residues. V shed 3 bases and J shed 0 bases, with 11 bases lying between them. For the CDR3, the DNA is TGTGCCAGCAGTTTGGGGGGTTCCCTGAACACTGAAGCTTTCTTT. Translated: CASSLGGSLNTEAFF.

This rearrangement joins TRBV5-1 to TRBJ1-4, with D tentatively TRBD1 (5 bases). The CDR3 sequence is 15 residues long. In germline, CDR1 is SGHRS, CDR2 YFSETQ. Trimming left V 3 bases short and J 8 bases short, with 17 bases between. The CDR3 sequence is CASSSDLGEEEKLFF. The CDR3 DNA sequence: TGCGCCAGCAGCTCGGATCTGGGGGAGGAGGAAAAACTGTTTTTT.

V and J are TRBV20-1 and TRBJ1-6, with TRBD1 as a possible D gene (5 bases). Trimming cost V 2 bases and J 7 bases, with 18 bases left between them. Germline V gene sequence: CDR1 DFQATT, CDR2 SNEGSKA (reference sequence). The CDR3 covers 16 residues. CDR3 coding DNA: TGCAGTGCTAGAAATAGGCGTCAGGGAGGGAATTCACCCCTCCACTTT. It yields the protein CSARNRRQGGNSPLHF.

The chain couples TRBV4-3 to TRBJ1-2; perhaps TRBD1 as D (5 bases). The CDR3 has 15 amino acids. V lost 6 bases and J 7 bases, leaving 21 bases between the germline ends. Germline loops: CDR1 LGHNA, CDR2 YSLEER. CDR3 bases: TGCGCCAGCAGTCCCAATGCAGGGACGGGTGGTGGCTACACCTTC. Its protein is CASSPNAGTGGGYTF.

The chain combines TRBV4-2 with TRBJ2-2; 8 bases are a match to TRBD2. Germline V gene data show CDR1 as LGHNA and CDR2 as YNFKEQ. J was trimmed by 6 bases and V by 5 bases; bases with no gene match: 17. The CDR3 length is 18 residues. The DNA of the CDR3 is TGTGCCAGCAGCGCCAGCAATAAGCGGGGGAAAGGGGCCGGGGAGCTGTTTTTT. Translating it yields CASSASNKRGKGAGELFF.

This clonotype was picked up many times. The chain has TRBV5-1 and TRBJ2-7, with 8 bases lining up with TRBD1. CDR1 and CDR2 from the germline V gene are SGHRS and YFSETQ. V dropped 2 bases and J dropped 5; count of bases not matched to a gene: 6. This CDR3 comprises 14 residues. The CDR3 nucleotides read TGCGCCAGCAGCTTTTCAGGGGGCCTTGACGAGCAGTACTTC. Its protein product is CASSFSGGLDEQYF.

This clonotype turned up a few times. This sequence joins TRBV18 and TRBJ2-7, with D hard to call. The CDR3 is 13 amino acids. Germline loops: CDR1 KGHSH, CDR2 LQKENI. The ends were cut back, 3 bases at V and 1 base at J, with 7 bases in the middle. The CDR3: CASSPEGSYEQYF. The CDR3 region has the DNA TGTGCCAGCTCACCGGAAGGGTCCTACGAGCAGTACTTC. Complete variable domain (other parts from reference TRBV18 and TRBJ2-7): NAGVMQNPRHLVRRRGQEARLRCSPMKGHSHVYWYRQLPEEGLKFMVYLQKENIIDESGMPKERFSAEFPKEGPSILRIQQVVRGDSAAYFCASSPEGSYEQYFGPGTRLTVT.

This clonotype was seen a handful of times. This chain connects TRBV20-1 to TRBJ2-1; 11 bases map to TRBD1. V was clipped by 5 bases and J by 10 bases; unmatched bases: 7. Germline V CDR1 and CDR2: DFQATT, SNEGSKA (reference sequence). There are 13 residues in the CDR3. CDR3 DNA: TGCAGTGCTCGCCGGGACAGGGGGAACGAGCAGTTCTTC. Translated: CSARRDRGNEQFF.

This chain connects TRBV14 to TRBJ1-2; no clear D gene. This CDR3 comprises 13 residues. Trimming stripped 2 bases from V and 7 bases from J, with 11 bases between. Germline V CDR1 and CDR2: SGHDN, FVKESK. CDR3 sequence: CASSQLTESGYTF. CDR3 in DNA: TGTGCCAGCAGCCAATTGACTGAGTCTGGCTACACCTTC.

The CDR3 protein is CAISEGAEAFF. The DNA of the CDR3 is TGTGCCATCAGTGAGGGGGCGGAAGCTTTCTTT. The genes are TRBV10-3 and TRBJ1-1; TRBD1 might be the D (5 bases). The germline V gene encodes CDR1 ENHRY and CDR2 SYGVKD. V lost 2 bases to trimming and J lost 8 bases, with 6 bases between them. There are 11 residues in the CDR3.

The chain is built from TRBV20-1 and TRBJ1-4; 7 nucleotides match TRBD1. The CDR3 covers 15 residues. Trimming removed 0 bases from V and 10 bases from J; junction bases left unmatched: 11. Per germline, CDR1 DFQATT and CDR2 SNEGSKA (reference sequence). Here the CDR3 reads CSARDLTGQPRKLFF. The CDR3 DNA reads as TGCAGTGCTAGAGATCTCACGGGACAGCCAAGAAAACTGTTTTTT.

The table lists this clonotype with a few counts. V is TRBV12-3 or TRBV12-4 and J is TRBJ1-5; 10 bases agree with TRBD1. V lost 5 bases, J lost 4 bases, and 5 bases stayed unmatched. There are 15 residues in the CDR3. CDR3 amino acids: CASSLEDRGNQPQHF. CDR3 nucleotides: TGTGCCAGCAGTCTCGAGGACAGGGGGAATCAGCCCCAGCATTTT.

This chain uses TRBV18 with TRBJ1-1; 10 bases line up with TRBD1. Trimming removed 2 bases from V and 4 bases from J; junction bases left unmatched: 4. CDR1 and CDR2 (germline): KGHSH, LQKENI. The CDR3 extends over 15 amino acids. CDR3 region: CASSPGTGVRTEAFF. Here the CDR3 DNA reads TGTGCCAGCTCACCAGGGACAGGGGTTCGCACTGAAGCTTTCTTT.

This chain links TRBV25-1 with TRBJ2-3; the match to TRBD1 covers 7 bases. V trimming: 3 bases; J trimming: 7 bases; junction bases outside the gene matches: 13. Germline V CDR1 and CDR2: MGHDK, SYGVNS. CDR3 length: 16 amino acids. The DNA for the CDR3 is TGTGCCAGCAGTGACGCCGGGGACAGTATATCATATACGCAGTATTTT. It codes for CASSDAGDSISYTQYF.

V gene TRBV7-2 combines with J gene TRBJ2-1; 8 bases agree with TRBD2. Germline V gene sequence: CDR1 SGHTA, CDR2 FQGNSA. This CDR3 comprises 14 residues. V dropped 0 bases and J dropped 6; count of bases not matched to a gene: 1. CDR3 coding DNA: TGTGCCAGCAGCTTAGCGGGACTAGTCAATGAGCAGTTCTTC. The encoded protein is CASSLAGLVNEQFF.

This clonotype appeared once. The chain carries TRBV20-1 and TRBJ2-4; D gene ambiguous. The J call may be in error: the DNA end matches TRBJ2-7 better. The length of the CDR3 is 14 residues. Germline CDR1 is DFQATT and CDR2 is SNEGSKA (reference sequence). DNA for the CDR3: TGCAGTGCTAGTAGTGTGTTTAGTCCCTACGAGCAGTACTTC. This sequence encodes CSASSVFSPYEQYF.

This clonotype was recorded a few times. The chain recombines TRBV7-2 with TRBJ2-7; D is possibly TRBD2 (5 bases). Trimming shortened V by 5 bases and J by 2 bases, and 10 bases separated the two germline ends. Germline V CDR1 and CDR2: SGHTA, FQGNSA. The CDR3 has 13 amino acids. DNA of the CDR3: TGTGCCAGCAGCCAGCGGTCCCCCTACGAGCAGTACTTC. Protein sequence: CASSQRSPYEQYF.

The CDR3 loop reads CASSSDKGTEAFF. The CDR3 coding sequence is TGTGCCAGCAGCTCCGATAAGGGCACTGAAGCTTTCTTT. The rearrangement joins TRBV7-6 to TRBJ1-1; D ambiguous. The germline V gene encodes CDR1 SGHVS and CDR2 FNYEAQ. This CDR3 region has 13 residues. V was cut by 4 bases and J by 4 bases, with 10 bases left in between.

This chain joins TRBV7-3 and TRBJ2-5, with no clear D. This CDR3 is 12 amino acids long. Trimming shortened V by 2 bases and J by 11 bases, and 12 bases separated the two germline ends. Germline V gene sequence: CDR1 SGHTA, CDR2 FQGTGA. This CDR3 reads CASSLSVNEQYF. Here the CDR3 DNA reads TGTGCCAGCAGCTTATCAGTAAATGAGCAGTACTTC. The full variable domain, rest sourced from reference TRBV7-3 and TRBJ2-5, is GAGVSQTPSNKVTEKGKYVELRCDPISGHTALYWYRQSLGQGPEFLIYFQGTGAADDSGLPNDRFFAVRPEGSVSTLKIQRTERGDSAVYLCASSLSVNEQYFGPGTRLLVL.

The chain recombines TRBV6-1 with TRBJ2-5, with 12 positions matching TRBD2. The CDR3 is made up of 17 amino acids. The germline gives CDR1 MNHNS, CDR2 SASEGT. Germline trimming cut 7 bases from V and 11 bases from J; bases unmatched to any gene: 20. For the CDR3, the DNA is TGTGCCAGCATCCCTAGCGGGGGGGCCCTTACCTACAATGAGCAGTACTTC. Translating it yields CASIPSGGALTYNEQYF.

The chain employs TRBV11-2 and TRBJ2-2; D ambiguous. The CDR3 is 12 residues long. Germline V CDR1 and CDR2: SGHAT, FQNNGV. Trimming cost V 5 bases and J 4 bases, with 5 bases left between them. The CDR3 DNA follows: TGTGCCAGCAGCCAAGTCACCGGGGAGCTGTTTTTT. Translating it yields CASSQVTGELFF.

J is TRBJ1-2 and V is TRBV4-3, with unresolved D. Germline CDR1 and CDR2: LGHNA and YSLEER. With 0 bases removed from V and 7 bases from J, the gap between germline ends came to 18 bases. CDR3 length equals 16 residues. Here the CDR3 reads CASSQEWSKRPSGYTF. DNA of the CDR3: TGCGCCAGCAGCCAAGAGTGGTCGAAGCGACCCTCTGGCTACACCTTC.

This clonotype showed up just a few times. V and J are TRBV29-1 and TRBJ2-1; D may be TRBD1 (6 bases). The germline CDR1 and CDR2 sequences are SQVTM and ANQGSEA. Trimming removed 7 bases from V and 2 bases from J, with 15 bases in between. This CDR3 has 14 residues. In nucleotides, the CDR3 is TGCAGCGCAATACAGGGACCCGCCTACAATGAGCAGTTCTTC. Its translation is CSAIQGPAYNEQFF.

This chain connects TRBV7-2 to TRBJ2-1, with D unclear. Germline lookup yields CDR1 SGHTA and CDR2 FQGNSA. Between the trimmed V and J ends, which lost 5 bases and 10 bases, there was a span of 15 bases. This CDR3 region has 13 residues. The CDR3 here is CASSVETPSEQFF. For the CDR3, the DNA is TGTGCCAGCAGCGTAGAGACTCCCTCCGAGCAGTTCTTC.

The J gene is TRBJ2-5, the V gene TRBV7-6; weak D call: TRBD2 (7 bases). The end of the DNA aligns better with TRBJ2-7, so the J call may be wrong. Germline assignment: CDR1 SGHVS and CDR2 FNYEAQ. The CDR3 contains 14 residues. The CDR3 nucleotides are TGTGCCAGCAGCGTAGGGAGGGGGAGGTACGAGCAGTACTTC. Translated, it gives CASSVGRGRYEQYF.

V is TRBV10-3 and J is TRBJ1-6; possibly TRBD1 for D (6 bases). Germline loops: CDR1 ENHRY, CDR2 SYGVKD. The V end was cut by 7 bases, the J end by 0 bases, with 19 bases between. This CDR3 has 18 residues. DNA for the CDR3: TGTGCCATCACCTCCCGGGGGCGGTCGAGCTCCTATAATTCACCCCTCCACTTT. It translates to CAITSRGRSSSYNSPLHF.

The J gene is TRBJ1-1, the V gene TRBV6-2 or TRBV6-3; D gene unclear. The ends were cut back, 2 bases at V and 5 bases at J, with 6 bases in the middle. The germline V gene has CDR1 MNHEY and CDR2 SVGEGT. There are 12 residues in the CDR3. DNA of the CDR3: TGTGCCAGCAGTTACGTGCAGACTGAAGCTTTCTTT. Protein sequence: CASSYVQTEAFF.

The sample holds many counts of this clonotype. The chain joins TRBV7-6 to TRBJ2-6; no definite D call. This CDR3 contains 14 residues. Looked up from germline, CDR1 is SGHVS and CDR2 is FNYEAQ. V lost 5 bases, J lost 4 bases, and 9 bases lay in between. CDR3 DNA: TGTGCCAGCAGCCAGACGTGGGGGGCCAACGTCCTGACTTTC. This sequence encodes CASSQTWGANVLTF. Complete variable domain (other parts from reference TRBV7-6 and TRBJ2-6): GAGVSQSPRYKVTKRGQDVALRCDPISGHVSLYWYRQALGQGPEFLTYFNYEAQQDKSGLPNDRFSAERPEGSISTLTIQRTEQRDSAMYRCASSQTWGANVLTFGAGSRLTVL.

The chain joins TRBV6-2 or TRBV6-3 to TRBJ2-7; D perhaps matches TRBD1 (5 bases). The CDR3 covers 14 residues. Between the trimmed V and J ends, which lost 6 bases and 4 bases, there was a span of 16 bases. The germline gives CDR1 MNHEY, CDR2 SVGEGT. CDR3 residues: CASRPSAQGYEQYF. The CDR3 region has the DNA TGTGCCAGCAGGCCCTCCGCGCAGGGATACGAGCAGTACTTC.